These 5 T cell receptor beta chains were all obtained from the same sample, sequenced in a study of Ad26.COV2.S vaccination and SARS-CoV-2 variants. Indicated treatment: roughly 19 received Ad26.COV2.S at low or high dose, single or two shots; about 5 received placebo; per-sample allocation not given. Samples analyzed were those drawn on day 63 after the first vaccine or placebo injection. Profiled with immunoSEQ multiplex PCR; TCRdb holds only in-frame clones, not every one. Of a few hundred thousand clones detected, 92% appear once; the ten largest clones hold around 1.7%. The sequenced sample was peripheral blood, obtained in a trial of Ad26.COV2.S vaccine versus placebo. The receptors here all came from a person between 18 and 65 years old who received the Ad26.COV2.S COVID-19 vaccine or a placebo.

V is TRBV28 and J is TRBJ1-2, with 7 bases matching TRBD1. With 3 bases clipped from V and 8 bases from J, the junction kept 9 bases outside the gene matches. This CDR3 region has 14 residues. Germline lookup yields CDR1 MDHEN and CDR2 SYDVKM. The CDR3 loop reads CASSFERGLRGYTF. In nucleotides, the CDR3 is TGTGCCAGCAGTTTTGAGAGGGGGCTGAGGGGCTACACCTTC.

V is TRBV7-9 and J is TRBJ2-1; D is tentatively TRBD1 or TRBD2 (6 bases each). The CDR3 sequence is 15 residues long. Trimming removed 1 base from V and 3 bases from J, with 10 bases in between. Germline V gene lookup returns CDR1 SEHNR and CDR2 FQNEAQ (reference sequence). The CDR3 protein is CASSLGGGLYNEQFF. In DNA form, the CDR3 reads TGTGCCAGCAGCTTAGGTGGGGGGCTCTACAATGAGCAGTTCTTC.

The chain is built from TRBV18 and TRBJ2-3, with 9 positions matching TRBD2. V shed 2 bases and J 0 bases; nucleotides not matched to a gene: 6. Germline loops: CDR1 KGHSH, CDR2 LQKENI. The CDR3 runs to 17 residues. CDR3 amino acids: CASSPSPAGGSTDTQYF. CDR3 DNA sequence: TGTGCCAGCTCACCAAGTCCGGCGGGGGGGAGCACAGATACGCAGTATTTT. Filled out from reference TRBV18 and TRBJ2-3, the complete variable domain reads NAGVMQNPRHLVRRRGQEARLRCSPMKGHSHVYWYRQLPEEGLKFMVYLQKENIIDESGMPKERFSAEFPKEGPSILRIQQVVRGDSAAYFCASSPSPAGGSTDTQYFGPGTRLTVL.

The chain combines TRBV11-2 with TRBJ1-1; D might be TRBD1 (5 bases). CDR1 SGHAT and CDR2 FQNNGV come from the germline V gene. Trimming removed 1 base at V and 0 bases at J, with 9 bases between. CDR3 length equals 15 residues. This chain's CDR3 is CASSLVRTMNTEAFF. CDR3 nucleotide sequence: TGTGCCAGCAGCTTAGTTCGGACAATGAACACTGAAGCTTTCTTT.

This chain links TRBV6-6 with TRBJ2-7; 9 bases agree with TRBD1. Per germline, CDR1 MNHNY and CDR2 SVGAGI (reference sequence). V shed 5 bases, J shed 3 bases, and the junction held 26 bases outside the gene matches. The CDR3 loop spans 21 amino acids. The CDR3 loop is CASSRDRVSRISQGSHYEQYF. The CDR3 region has the DNA TGTGCCAGCAGTCGGGACAGGGTTTCCCGAATTTCCCAGGGGTCCCACTACGAGCAGTACTTC.